A selection of T cell receptor beta chains follows, all from one sample in a study of CD8+ T cells in alopecia areata. Clones were sequenced by immunoSEQ multiplex PCR, and TCRdb holds only the in-frame ones, with some missing. The sample lists over 150,000 clones; around 56% were seen once. This specimen was CD4+ T cells sorted from blood, taken at week 4, from a patient treated with tofacitinib. Source of these receptors: a human donor with alopecia areata. Each CDR3 is given with its conserved first and last residue. Fields, in order: CDR3 length, V gene, CDR3 protein.

12	TRBV19	CAGQGRDYGYTF
11	TRBV29-1	CSVHSPGELFF
14	TRBV10-3	CAIRGTGQSYGYTF
16	TRBV29-1	CSVGGPSVGSTDTQYF
20	TRBV5-1	CASTAPPGLAGSGSTDTQYF
15	TRBV4-3	CASSQTESGYYGYTF
16	TRBV30	CAWSLRGTGLNYGYTF
14	TRBV30	CAWSSVGTGDEQFF
14	TRBV19	CASSRAVSYNEQFF
15	TRBV29-1	CSVNVGEGSYNEQFF
14	TRBV11-2	CASSRDIMTDTQYF
12	TRBV30	CAWSVQKEKLFF
15	TRBV5-1	CASSFSPGPGQEQFF
15	TRBV30	CAWSGSGRVTGELFF
15	TRBV11-2	CASSLVVAATGEQFF
14	TRBV10-3	CAIMEEAGYNEQFF
14	TRBV27	CASSLSGGKSEAFF
15	TRBV5-1	CASSLGASGSNEQFF
15	TRBV7-2	CASRLAGGLTDTQYF
14	TRBV29-1	CSVKQGTGANVLTF
16	TRBV7-9	CASSRTLQGPNYGYTF
15	TRBV7-2	CASSSGPGSGNTIYF
14	TRBV15	CATSGGTFNEKLFF
12	TRBV29-1	CSAPGQIGTQYF
16	TRBV4-1	CASSQDRTGINQPQHF
15	TRBV5-1	CASSSSGPARDEQFF
14	TRBV25-1	CASSQGYPSKTQYF
16	TRBV6-5	CASSYSKTSGANVLTF
13	TRBV30	CAWSGGQYYEQYF
15	TRBV6-1	CASRKFVNSEETQYF
13	TRBV29-1	CSSTLALGETQYF
15	TRBV19	CATSPEGAGANVLTF
14	TRBV29-1	CSVGPAGTQETQYF
15	TRBV10-3	CAISLSGTEGNIQYF
13	TRBV29-1	CSAKTGSNQPQHF
17	TRBV9	CASSVESRNLYTGELFF
17	TRBV15	CATSRGGLARSTDTQYF
13	TRBV7-2	CASSYAQGSEQYF
16	TRBV7-2	CASSTLTGSSYNEQFF
13	TRBV30	CACGDRNQETQYF
16	TRBV15	CATSRAGQPFTDTQYF
13	TRBV29-1	CSAGTSGRGEQFF
13	TRBV7-9	CASSLAHYNEQFF
15	TRBV27	CASSFRPHGGQPQHF
11	TRBV20-1	CSARLGGEQFF
16	TRBV5-1	CASSLGGLGGGHGYTF
16	TRBV27	CASSFGRGSSYNEQFF
13	TRBV29-1	CSVGQGAYYEQYF
13	TRBV25-1	CASYSEAGNIQYF
15	TRBV2	CASSAAGGAVNEQFF
14	TRBV25-1	CASGPPGQYYELYF
10	TRBV2	CASSVAEAFF
12	TRBV7-2	CASSIGTGELFF
14	TRBV27	CASSLEGVSGELFF
15	TRBV30	CAWSVVLSGGGEAFF
13	TRBV29-1	CSAGTTQFYEQYF
18	TRBV7-2	CASSLWTSGGLSTDTQYF
15	TRBV29-1	CSGILPGTGKKTQYF
12	TRBV29-1	CSAIKETRGYTF